This T cell receptor (beta chain) was found in a study of blood T cell repertoires in COVID-19. Study-wide context: The samples span acute and convalescent COVID-19 from the United States, Italy and Spain.

In the original processing: Estimated nucleated cell counts came from reference gene primer amplification. Only in-frame clones appear in the TCRdb table, and some are missing; sequencing was by immunoSEQ multiplex PCR. The DNA was the basis for D and trimming; V, J and clone size are from that table. This sample carries a few hundred thousand clones, over 70% of them seen once, and the ten largest clones take roughly 10%. The CDR3 consists of 16 residues. The V gene lost 3 bases and the J gene lost 0 bases, with 9 bases spanning the gap. Germline V gene lookup returns CDR1 MNHEY and CDR2 SMNVEV (reference sequence).

The sequence was collected from a woman between 65 and 79 years old with COVID-19, enrolled during active disease. V is TRBV27 and J is TRBJ1-6; D uncertain. Sequenced material: peripheral blood. CDR3 DNA: TGTGCCAGCAGTTTGTCCCGGGACTCCTATAATTCACCCCTCCACTTT. Translation gives CASSLSRDSYNSPLHF.